The clone carrying this T cell receptor beta chain was observed a single time. Clones were sequenced by immunoSEQ multiplex PCR, and TCRdb holds only the in-frame ones, with some missing. The table has 49,000 or so clones, roughly 92% seen once. This record comes from a study of T cell changes during pregnancy in multiple sclerosis. Trimming stripped 8 bases from V and 0 bases from J, with 2 bases between. The CDR3 has 11 residues. Looked up from germline, CDR1 is MNHEY and CDR2 is SMNVEV (reference sequence). The chain joins TRBV27 to TRBJ1-3; D is undetermined. This material consisted of CD8+ T cells from peripheral blood mononuclear cells, taken before pregnancy. The TCR comes from a female donor with multiple sclerosis, enrolled in a pregnancy study. Here the CDR3 reads CASRSGNTIYF. The CDR3 nucleotides are TGTGCCAGCCGCTCTGGAAACACCATATATTTT.